A selection of T cell receptor beta chains follows, all from one sample in a study of blood T cell repertoires in COVID-19. The assay was immunoSEQ multiplex PCR, and TCRdb's table has in-frame clones only and misses some. Of fewer than 350,000 clones listed, about 89% are singletons. The specimen sequenced was PBMCs or T cells enriched from blood (not recorded which). The receptors derive from a man in his fifties or sixties who had recovered from COVID-19. Each CDR3 is given with its conserved first and last residue. Fields, in order: D gene, V gene, clone size, J gene, CDR3 length, CDR3 protein, CDR3 DNA. The D gene is left open where the match is weak. Part of the rows lack a size; the others show once, few, many or a class for expanded clones.

>TRBD1|TRBV2|.|TRBJ1-1|16
CASSAGTGRMNTEAFF
TGTGCCAGCAGCGCCGGGACAGGGAGAATGAACACTGAAGCTTTCTTT
>.|TRBV7-9|.|TRBJ2-7|13
CASSLSQSYEQYF
TGTGCCAGCAGCTTATCCCAGTCCTACGAGCAGTACTTC
>TRBD2|TRBV6-5|.|TRBJ2-5|15
CASSYGAGGRETQYF
TGTGCCAGCAGTTACGGCGCGGGAGGGCGAGAGACCCAGTACTTC
>TRBD1|TRBV9|.|TRBJ2-1|14
CASSGTGGYNEQFF
TGTGCCAGCAGCGGGACAGGGGGCTACAATGAGCAGTTCTTC
>.|TRBV7-6|once|TRBJ1-3|14
CASSLAGVGNTIYF
TGTGCCAGCAGCTTGGCAGGGGTAGGAAACACCATATATTTT
>TRBD1|TRBV3-1/TRBV3-2|.|TRBJ1-2|17
CASSHGTGARANYGYTF
TGTGCCAGCAGCCATGGGACAGGGGCGAGAGCTAACTATGGCTACACCTTC
>TRBD2|TRBV5-4|.|TRBJ2-3|15
CASSSLAGDSDTQYF
TGTGCCAGCAGTTCACTAGCGGGGGACTCAGATACGCAGTATTTT
>.|TRBV7-9|.|TRBJ1-1|14
CASSHAVQNTEAFF
TGTGCCAGCAGCCATGCGGTCCAGAACACTGAAGCTTTCTTT
>TRBD2|TRBV11-3|.|TRBJ2-1|16
CASSQRTSGAYNEQFF
TGTGCCAGCAGCCAGCGGACTAGCGGGGCCTACAATGAGCAGTTCTTC
>.|TRBV28|few|TRBJ1-2|12
CASMETNYGYTF
TGTGCCAGCATGGAGACTAACTATGGCTACACCTTC
>TRBD2|TRBV3-1/TRBV3-2|.|TRBJ2-1|15
CASSLGLAADNEQFF
TGTGCCAGCAGCCTCGGACTAGCGGCGGACAATGAGCAGTTCTTC
>.|TRBV28|.|TRBJ2-7|13
CASSRDSLKEQYF
TGTGCCAGCAGCCGGGACTCCTTAAAGGAGCAGTACTTC
>.|TRBV25-1|.|TRBJ1-2|11
CASSDVEGYTF
TGTGCCAGCAGTGACGTTGAGGGCTACACCTTC
>.|TRBV14|.|TRBJ2-6|16
CASSQEPTSGANVLTF
TGTGCCAGCAGCCAAGAGCCGACTTCAGGGGCCAACGTCCTGACTTTC
>.|TRBV6-5|.|TRBJ1-3|15
CASRGLAVSGNTIYF
TGTGCCAGCAGAGGACTAGCAGTCTCTGGAAACACCATATATTTT